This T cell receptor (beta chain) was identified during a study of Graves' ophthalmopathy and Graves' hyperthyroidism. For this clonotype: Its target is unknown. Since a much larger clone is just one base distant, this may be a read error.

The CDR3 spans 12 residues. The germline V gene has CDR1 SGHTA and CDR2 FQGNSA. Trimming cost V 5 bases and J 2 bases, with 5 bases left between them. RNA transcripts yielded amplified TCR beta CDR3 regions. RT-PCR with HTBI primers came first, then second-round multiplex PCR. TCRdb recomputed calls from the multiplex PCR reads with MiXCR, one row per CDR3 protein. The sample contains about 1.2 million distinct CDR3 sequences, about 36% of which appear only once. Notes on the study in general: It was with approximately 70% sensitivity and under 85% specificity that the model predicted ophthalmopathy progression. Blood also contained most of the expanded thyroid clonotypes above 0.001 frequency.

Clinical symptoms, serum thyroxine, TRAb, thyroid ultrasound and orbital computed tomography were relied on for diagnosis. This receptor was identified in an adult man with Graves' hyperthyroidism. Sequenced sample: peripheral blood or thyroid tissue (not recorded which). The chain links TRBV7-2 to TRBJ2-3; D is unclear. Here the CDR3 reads CASSLFTDTQYF. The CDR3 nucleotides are TGTGCCAGCAGCCTATTCACAGATACGCAGTATTTT.